What follows are 2 T cell receptor beta chains derived from one specimen sequenced in a study of blood T cell repertoires in COVID-19 (dated by TCRdb to the early 2020s). The library was produced with the immunoSEQ multiplex PCR assay. TCRdb carries this immuneACCESS record with in-frame sequences only. Its versions omit some clonotypes, under half of them owing to an unresolved V gene in the studies checked, with the rest unexplained. Across this sample there are hundreds of thousands of clones, with less than 85% seen only once. 3% to 4.5% of the sample is held by the ten biggest clonotypes. The specimen was peripheral blood. These receptors all stem from a young woman with acute or convalescent COVID-19.

The chain carries TRBV6-1 and TRBJ1-2, with D hard to call. V lost 2 bases and J lost 2, with 6 bases in between. The CDR3 has 13 amino acids. Germline CDR1 is MNHNS and CDR2 is SASEGT. CDR3 sequence (DNA): TGTGCCAGCAGTGAACAGATAAACTATGGCTACACCTTC. Its protein product is CASSEQINYGYTF.

This clone was recorded many times. The rearrangement links TRBV7-8 to TRBJ1-6, with D maybe TRBD1 (5 bases). The CDR3 totals 17 residues. Trimming pared 4 bases from V and 10 bases from J, leaving 23 bases between. Germline V lookup: CDR1 SGHVS, CDR2 FQNEAQ. The CDR3 bases are TGTGCCAGCAGCTCCCAATCCGTGGACCTTCCAGGGTCACCCCTCCACTTT. Amino acids: CASSSQSVDLPGSPLHF.